This T cell receptor beta chain was documented in a study of cytotoxic CD8 clonotypes in ibrutinib-treated CLL. Study summary: The subjects consisted of eleven to twelve relapsed/refractory and some 15 treatment-naive individuals, with around 17 IGHV unmutated. Response was recorded as partial in roughly 24 patients and complete in 2; at median about 64 months, approximately 14 remained remitted and approximately twelve had progressed. Study results and limitations: Ibrutinib response saw clonality rise, and progression saw it return toward baseline.

Depths of 1 in 200,000 to 1 in 1 million T cells were the sequencing target. The data were produced by immunoSEQ multiplex PCR, yet TCRdb's version contains in-frame clones alone and is incomplete. This table holds under 150,000 clones, less than 95% found once. Details on this clone: Its antigen is currently unknown.

The trim removed 0 bases at V and 5 bases at J, leaving 7 bases unmatched. There are 16 residues in the CDR3. The germline V gene encodes CDR1 MNHEY and CDR2 SVGAGI. This TCR was sampled from a human donor with chronic lymphocytic leukemia. The chain carries TRBV6-5 and TRBJ2-7; 10 bases match TRBD1. The specimen was PBMCs, collected after 12 months of ibrutinib treatment. DNA for the CDR3: TGTGCCAGCAGTTACTCGAGGACAGGGGGGTTCCACGAGCAGTACTTC. Amino acids: CASSYSRTGGFHEQYF.